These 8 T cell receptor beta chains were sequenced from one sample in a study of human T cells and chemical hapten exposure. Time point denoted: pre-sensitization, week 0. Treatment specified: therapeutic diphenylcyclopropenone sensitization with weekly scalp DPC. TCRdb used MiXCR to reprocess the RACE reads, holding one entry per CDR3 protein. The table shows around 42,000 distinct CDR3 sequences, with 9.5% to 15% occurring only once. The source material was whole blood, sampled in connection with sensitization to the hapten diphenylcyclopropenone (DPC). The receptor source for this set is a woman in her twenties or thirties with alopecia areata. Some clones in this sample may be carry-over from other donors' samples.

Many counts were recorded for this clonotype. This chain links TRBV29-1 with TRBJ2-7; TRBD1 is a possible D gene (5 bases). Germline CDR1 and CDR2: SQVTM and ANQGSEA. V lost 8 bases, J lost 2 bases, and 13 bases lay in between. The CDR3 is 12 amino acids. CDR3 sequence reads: CSPPKGTYEQYF. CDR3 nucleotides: TGCAGCCCCCCGAAGGGGACCTACGAGCAGTACTTC.

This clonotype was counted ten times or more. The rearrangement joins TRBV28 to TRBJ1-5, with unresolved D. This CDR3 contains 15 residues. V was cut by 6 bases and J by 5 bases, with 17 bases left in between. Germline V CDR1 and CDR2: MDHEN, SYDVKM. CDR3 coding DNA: TGTGCCAGCAGCTCTGTGAATTTGGGGTATCAGCCCCAGCATTTT. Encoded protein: CASSSVNLGYQPQHF.

CDR3 sequence reads: CASSPRDYEQYF. CDR3 bases: TGTGCCAGCAGTCCCCGGGACTACGAGCAGTACTTC. The gene calls are TRBV28 and TRBJ2-7; D is perhaps TRBD2 (5 bases). Germline-derived CDR1 and CDR2 are MDHEN and SYDVKM. This CDR3 comprises 12 residues. V was shortened by 5 bases and J by 3 bases, with 8 bases between the two germline ends.

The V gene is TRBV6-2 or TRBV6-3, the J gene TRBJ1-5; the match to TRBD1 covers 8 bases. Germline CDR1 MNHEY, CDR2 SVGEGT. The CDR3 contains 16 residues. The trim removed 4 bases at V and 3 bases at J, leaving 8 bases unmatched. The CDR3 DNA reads TGTGCCAGCAGTTTGGGGACAGGACTACCCAATCAGCCCCAGCATTTT. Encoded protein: CASSLGTGLPNQPQHF.

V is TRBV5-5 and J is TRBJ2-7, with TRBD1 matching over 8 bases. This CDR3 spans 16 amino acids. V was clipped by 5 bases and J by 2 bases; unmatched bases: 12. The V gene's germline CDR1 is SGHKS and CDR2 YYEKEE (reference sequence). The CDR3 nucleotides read TGTGCCAGCAGTCGTGTGGGGACAGGTCCACCCTACGAGCAGTACTTC. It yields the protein CASSRVGTGPPYEQYF.

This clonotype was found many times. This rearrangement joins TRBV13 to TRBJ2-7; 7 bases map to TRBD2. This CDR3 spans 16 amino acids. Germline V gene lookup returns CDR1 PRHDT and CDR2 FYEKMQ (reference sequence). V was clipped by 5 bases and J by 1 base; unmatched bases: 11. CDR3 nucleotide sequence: TGTGCCAGCAGCGACCGATTAGCGGGCTCTTCCTACGAGCAGTACTTC. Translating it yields CASSDRLAGSSYEQYF. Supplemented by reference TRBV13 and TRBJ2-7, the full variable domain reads AAGVIQSPRHLIKEKRETATLKCYPIPRHDTVYWYQQGPGQDPQFLISFYEKMQSDKGSIPDRFSAQQFSDYHSELNMSSLELGDSALYFCASSDRLAGSSYEQYFGPGTRLTVT.

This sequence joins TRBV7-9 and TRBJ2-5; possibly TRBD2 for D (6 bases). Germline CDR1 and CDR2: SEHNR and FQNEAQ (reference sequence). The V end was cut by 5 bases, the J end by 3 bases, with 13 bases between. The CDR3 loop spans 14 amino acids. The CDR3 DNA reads TGTGCCAGCAGCAAACTAGCCGGAAAAGAGACCCAGTACTTC. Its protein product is CASSKLAGKETQYF. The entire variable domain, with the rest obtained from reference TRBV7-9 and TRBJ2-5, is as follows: DTGVSQNPRHKITKRGQNVTFRCDPISEHNRLYWYRQTLGQGPEFLTYFQNEAQLEKSRLLSDRFSAERPKGSFSTLEIQRTEQGDSAMYLCASSKLAGKETQYFGPGTRLLVL.

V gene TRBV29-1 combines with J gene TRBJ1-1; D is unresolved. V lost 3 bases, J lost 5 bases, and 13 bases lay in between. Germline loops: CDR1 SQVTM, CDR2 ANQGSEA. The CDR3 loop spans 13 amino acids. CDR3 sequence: CSVEFAAGTEAFF. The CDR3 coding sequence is TGCAGCGTTGAGTTTGCTGCTGGGACTGAAGCTTTCTTT.